This T cell receptor (beta chain) comes out of a study of post-analysis software for immune sequencing data. Study information: Some patients lacked subtype; others had relapsing-remitting, secondary progressive or progressive-relapsing disease. Points from the study as a whole: Controls showed significantly higher normalized Chao1 diversity than did multiple sclerosis patients. Co-batched samples clustered tightly together by F measure. Comparison of patients with controls showed about 5 TRBV segments more frequent in patients, TRBV5-6, TRBV5-1 and TRBV20-1 among them.

Per the germline V gene, CDR1 is DFQATT and CDR2 is SNEGSKA (reference sequence). CDR3 length equals 15 residues. With V trimmed by 5 bases and J by 3 bases, 5 bases remained unmatched. The library was made from cDNA and included unique molecular identifiers. Some 500,000 cDNA molecules were obtained per 1 to 10 million input T cells. TCRdb fed the PCR reads into MiXCR, producing one record per CDR3 protein. The sample shows a few hundred thousand distinct CDR3 sequences, less than 40% of them seen only once. As to this clonotype: Its antigen is as yet unknown.

Input material: blood. The rearrangement links TRBV20-1 to TRBJ2-3; 13 bases match TRBD2. The receptor's source is a girl aged 10-17 years with multiple sclerosis. In nucleotides, the CDR3 is TGCAGTGCTTGGTCACTAGCGGGGGGGACAGATACGCAGTATTTT. Amino acids: CSAWSLAGGTDTQYF.